This record covers a single T cell receptor (beta chain). Germline V gene sequence: CDR1 SGHRS, CDR2 YFSETQ. The CDR3 loop spans 15 amino acids. Trimming left V 2 bases short and J 5 bases short, with 16 bases between. These data originate in a study of blood T cell repertoires in COVID-19. Study summary: The analysed material was cDNA or gDNA that came from T cells, B-cell-depleted T cells, or PBMCs.

Only in-frame clones appear in the TCRdb table, and some are missing; sequencing was by immunoSEQ multiplex PCR. Counted here are about 100,000 clones, 87% occurring once; the ten biggest clones make up approximately 10%. This chain uses TRBV5-1 with TRBJ1-1; no clear D. The material sequenced was peripheral blood. The sequence was collected from a woman in her thirties with acute or convalescent COVID-19. The CDR3 nucleotides are TGCGCCAGCAGCTTATGGGCCCTCTTAGGTACTGAAGCTTTCTTT. This codes for CASSLWALLGTEAFF.